This TCR beta chain was sequenced for a study of tumor and adjacent non-tumor tissue in lung cancer. Study as a whole: Patients were aged roughly 31 to 76, around ten men and about five women, stage I to III.

A modified ARM-PCR protocol with three rounds of nested PCR amplified TCRbeta. TCRdb re-called the multiplex PCR reads through MiXCR, storing one row per CDR3 protein. Among 40,000 to 45,000 distinct CDR3 sequences listed, roughly two thirds were seen once. Study-wide results and limits: Shorter survival was associated with higher TCR diversity in tumors. Normal lung showed higher cumulative top 100 clone frequency than tumor.

Germline V gene lookup returns CDR1 SQVTM and CDR2 ANQGSEA. This CDR3 spans 14 amino acids. To note about this clonotype: The target antigen is unknown. One end of the junction does not line up with germline, which may come from a read error.

This sample's RNA came from whole unsorted tissue. This non-tumor lung sample came from over 3 cm beyond the tumor edge. Donors were chemotherapy-naive, newly diagnosed lung cancer surgical patients in China, August–November 2014. Specimen: distant non-tumor lung tissue. This clonotype originated in a woman in her 40s with non-small cell lung cancer. The chain recombines TRBV29-1 with TRBJ2-1, with D possibly matching TRBD2 (6 bases). CDR3 in amino acids: CNVAAGRIYNEQFF. CDR3 nucleotide sequence: TGCAACGTTGCCGCGGGGCGGATCTACAATGAGCAGTTCTTC.